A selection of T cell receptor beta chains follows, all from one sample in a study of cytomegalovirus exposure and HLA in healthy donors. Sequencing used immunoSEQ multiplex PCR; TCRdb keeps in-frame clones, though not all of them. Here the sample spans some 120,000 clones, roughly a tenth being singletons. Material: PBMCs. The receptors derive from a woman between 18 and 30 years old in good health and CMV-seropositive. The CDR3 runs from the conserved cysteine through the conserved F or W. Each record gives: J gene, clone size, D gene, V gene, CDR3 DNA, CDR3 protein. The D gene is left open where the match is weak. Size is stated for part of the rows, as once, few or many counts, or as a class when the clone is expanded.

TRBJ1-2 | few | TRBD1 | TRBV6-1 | TGTGCCAGCAGTGAAGCCCGTAAGGGACAGGGCAGTGGCTACACCTTC | CASSEARKGQGSGYTF
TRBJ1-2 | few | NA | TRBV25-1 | TGTGCCAGCAGTGACTGGACAGAGGGGCGTCAAAGCTACACCTTC | CASSDWTEGRQSYTF
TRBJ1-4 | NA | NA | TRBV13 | TGTGCCAGCAGCTTAGATGCGGCCGGAAAACTGTTTTTT | CASSLDAAGKLFF
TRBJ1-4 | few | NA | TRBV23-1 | TGCGCCAGCAGTAAGGGGAGGGACAATGAAAAACTGTTTTTT | CASSKGRDNEKLFF
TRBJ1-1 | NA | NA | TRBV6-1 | TGTGCCAGCAGCGCGACAGAGAACACTGAAGCTTTCTTT | CASSATENTEAFF
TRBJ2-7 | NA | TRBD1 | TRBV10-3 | TGTGCCATCAGGGCAGGGGGCGACGAGCAGTACTTC | CAIRAGGDEQYF
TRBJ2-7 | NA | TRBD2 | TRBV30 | TGTGCCTGGATCCAACGCGGGGCTAGCGGGACGGTGGGGGGGGGCGAGCAGTACTTC | CAWIQRGASGTVGGGEQYF
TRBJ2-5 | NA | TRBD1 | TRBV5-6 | TGTGCCAGCAGCCCGGACAGGGTAGGGACCCAGTACTTC | CASSPDRVGTQYF
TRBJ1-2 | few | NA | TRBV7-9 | TGTGCCAGCAGCCACGAGCCTTACCATGGCTACACCTTC | CASSHEPYHGYTF
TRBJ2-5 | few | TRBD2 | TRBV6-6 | TGTGCCAGCAGTTTGCGGGAGGGAGGTGGTGAGCAGTACTTC | CASSLREGGGEQYF